This section outlines one TCR beta chain sequence together with its context. The Seattle patients joined while their infection was active and were tracked longitudinally afterward. The data were taken from a study of blood T cell repertoires in COVID-19. Germline V gives CDR1 SGHTS, CDR2 YDEGEE. Unmatched junction bases numbered 9, after V lost 1 base and J lost 0 bases. The CDR3 extends over 18 amino acids. Profiling relied on immunoSEQ multiplex PCR, and the TCRdb table lists in-frame clones only, not all of them. The sample includes around 220,000 clones, about four fifths of them seen just once. The specimen was peripheral blood. The sequence was collected from a woman at least 80 years old with COVID-19, enrolled during active disease. This chain joins TRBV5-8 and TRBJ2-5; 10 nucleotides match TRBD2. CDR3 in DNA: TGTGCCAGCAGCTTGAGTTTCGTAGCGGGAGGCTACCAAGAGACCCAGTACTTC. This codes for CASSLSFVAGGYQETQYF.